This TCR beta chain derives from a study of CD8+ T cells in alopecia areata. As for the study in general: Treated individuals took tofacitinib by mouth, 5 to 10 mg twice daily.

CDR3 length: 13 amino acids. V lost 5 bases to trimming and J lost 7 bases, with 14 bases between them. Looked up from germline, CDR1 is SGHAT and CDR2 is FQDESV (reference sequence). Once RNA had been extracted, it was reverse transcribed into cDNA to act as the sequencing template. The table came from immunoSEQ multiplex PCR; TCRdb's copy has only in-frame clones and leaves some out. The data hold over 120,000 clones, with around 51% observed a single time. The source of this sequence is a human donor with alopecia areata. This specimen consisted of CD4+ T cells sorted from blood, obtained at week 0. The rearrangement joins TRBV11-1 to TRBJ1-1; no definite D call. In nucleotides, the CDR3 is TGTGCCAGCAGCCGCCCAACGGGCATTGAAGCTTTCTTT. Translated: CASSRPTGIEAFF.